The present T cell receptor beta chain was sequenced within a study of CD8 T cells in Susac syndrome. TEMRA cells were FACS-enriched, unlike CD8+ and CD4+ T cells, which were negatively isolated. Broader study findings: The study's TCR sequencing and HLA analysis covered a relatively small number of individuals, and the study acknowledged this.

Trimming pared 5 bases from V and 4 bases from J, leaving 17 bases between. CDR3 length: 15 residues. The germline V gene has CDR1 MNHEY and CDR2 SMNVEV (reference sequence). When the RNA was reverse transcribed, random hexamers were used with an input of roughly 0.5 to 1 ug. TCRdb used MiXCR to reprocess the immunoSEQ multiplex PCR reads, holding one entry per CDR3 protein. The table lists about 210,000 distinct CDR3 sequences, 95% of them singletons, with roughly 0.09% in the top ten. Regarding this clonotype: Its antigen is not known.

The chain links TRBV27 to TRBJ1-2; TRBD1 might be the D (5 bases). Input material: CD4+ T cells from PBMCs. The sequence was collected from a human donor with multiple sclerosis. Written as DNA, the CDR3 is TGTGCCAGCAGTCCCGGGACGGCAAACGCCTATGGCTACACCTTC. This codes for CASSPGTANAYGYTF.